Included here is one T cell receptor beta chain sequence, with context. Its cognate antigen has yet to be identified. Base qualities are not recorded, but no much larger clone differs from it by a single base. TCRbeta CDR3 regions were amplified from genomic DNA by means of the immunoSEQ Assay, a bias-controlled multiplex PCR. The authors' pipeline ran thus. Within the assay, amplification of reference gene primers was used to estimate how many nucleated cells each sample contained. To quantify the absolute abundance of each unique TCRbeta CDR3 rearrangement, sequence reads were collapsed and filtered. Productive Simpson clonality was computed per sample as the square root of Simpson's diversity index over productive rearrangements. TCRdb provides this immuneACCESS table in a form limited to in-frame rearrangements. Some clones are lacking; in checked studies, under half of them reflect an unresolved V gene, and why the rest are absent is not known. For V, J and clone size, that table is used; D and trimming come from the DNA. Recorded for this sample are about 34,000 clones; 85% of them occurred a single time. The ten top clones hold roughly 18% of the sample.

These data originate in a study of blood T cell repertoires in COVID-19 (dated by TCRdb to 2020 to 2021). At the level of the whole study: Samples covering the acute and convalescent phases of COVID-19 were provided by collaborators in the United States, Italy and Spain. The repertoires were made available in a free public database intended to serve as a resource for research on the immune response to SARS-CoV-2. The samples were drawn from the first 160 participants of the ongoing ImmuneRACE study and from some 1,300 subjects provided by 6 global collaborators. The material from the prospective study consisted of cDNA or gDNA derived from T cells, B-cell-depleted T cells, or PBMCs. The sample metadata nearly always contained a de-identified subject ID, COVID-19 status, age in years and sex. Where HLA class I and class II types were available, the types were taken from metadata supplied by the sample provider, not from assay-based typing. The dataset comprised deeply sampled blood TCRbeta repertoires from subjects exposed to, actively infected with, or recovered from COVID-19.

CDR1 and CDR2 are read off the germline V gene as SGDLS and YYNGEE. The CDR3 sequence holds 13 residues, the cysteine and phenylalanine included. The CDR3 DNA has 39 bases and is translated from base 1. The germline V end is reduced by 3 bases and the J end by 4 bases; junction bases left unmatched: 2. The full study reports these points: How much clinical and demographic metadata was included differed by source and by participant, and the metadata was provided uncurated.

Each collaborating institution followed its own protocols to collect whole blood in K2EDTA tubes. For TCRbeta analysis, collaborators shipped samples in one of three forms: frozen whole blood, isolated PBMCs, or DNA extracted from either of those sample types. The clonotype was recovered from a woman aged 55-70 years with active COVID-19. Rearrangement joined TRBV9 to TRBJ2-7; the junction holds 9 bases that match TRBD1. Sequencing input: peripheral blood. The DNA sequence is given as TGTGCCAGCAGCGCCGGGACAGGGTACGAGCAGTACTTC. It codes for CASSAGTGYEQYF.